The 32 T cell receptor gamma chains below come from one sample, sequenced in a study of Vδ1+ human thymocytes (dated by TCRdb to 2016 to 2019). Sequencer: Illumina MiSeq. RNA was extracted with the RNeasy mini kit and reverse transcribed using Superscript III. CDR3 amplicons were produced by multiplex PCR using pooled V-gene forward primers and a constant-region reverse primer with Illumina adaptor overhangs. For TCRdb, the public reads were processed anew by CATT, and duplicate DNA sequences were folded into one row. The sample contains 7,000 to 9,500 gamma-chain clones, roughly 50% of them found a single time. The ten largest clones represent roughly 1.4% of the sample. General conclusions and limits of the study: Unlike the oligoclonal repertoires in peripheral blood, the thymic TRG and TRD repertoires appeared highly polyclonal, with Gaussian CDR3 length distributions.

Their recognized antigens are unknown. Sequenced input: Vdelta1+ gamma-delta thymocytes from the thymus. Read against the paper, the sample's cell subset or site label means: FACS-sorted CD3+ TCRalphabeta- TCRVdelta1+ TCRVdelta2- thymocytes. These receptors were obtained from a girl less than two years old who had congenital heart surgery.

The rearrangement links TRGV5 to TRGJ1 or TRGJ2. TCRdb gives no J gene; it was assigned here by matching the DNA to germline. V was clipped by 0 bases and J by 0 bases; unmatched bases: 5. CDR1 is VINAFY, CDR2 YDVSNSKD, per germline. This CDR3 contains 15 residues. This chain's CDR3 is CATWDRPSNYYKKLF. The CDR3 DNA reads TGTGCCACCTGGGACAGGCCCTCGAATTATTATAAGAAACTCTTT.

About this clone itself: Relative to the germline gene, one junction end is altered; a read error may explain this. The V call is TRGV9, the J call TRGJ1 or TRGJ2. CDR3 length equals 11 residues. CDR1 is GITISATS, CDR2 ISYDGTV, per germline (reference sequence). Here the CDR3 reads CALWEPYKKLF. CDR3 coding DNA: TGTGCCTTGTGGGAGCCCTATAAGAAACTCTTC.

The count of this clone is one. This chain connects TRGV9 to TRGJ1 or TRGJ2. No J gene was available from TCRdb, and it was assigned here by a germline match of the DNA. Germline V gene data show CDR1 as GITISATS and CDR2 as ISYDGTV (reference sequence). Trimming at V came to 9 bases and at J to 5 bases, leaving 7 bases not matched to a gene. This CDR3 has 11 residues. The CDR3 bases are TGTGCCTTGAAGGTGGATTATAAGAAACTCTTT. Amino acid sequence: CALKVDYKKLF.

This clone came up once. This chain uses TRGV3 with TRGJ1 or TRGJ2. TCRdb leaves out the J gene; it was filled in here by matching the DNA to germline. The CDR3 loop spans 13 amino acids. Trimming removed 0 bases from V and 10 bases from J; junction bases left unmatched: 9. Germline-derived CDR1 and CDR2 are VTNTFY and YDVSTARD (reference sequence). The CDR3 sequence is CATWDRPEPKKLF. CDR3 DNA: TGTGCCACCTGGGACAGGCCGGAGCCGAAGAAACTCTTT.

The gene calls are TRGV9 and TRGJ1 or TRGJ2. No J gene is reported in TCRdb; it was inferred here by comparing the DNA with germline. The V segment lost 2 bases and the J segment 3 bases; nucleotides outside the gene matches: 16. CDR1 and CDR2 (germline): GITISATS, ISYDGTV (reference sequence). This CDR3 has 17 amino acids. DNA for the CDR3: TGTGCCTTGTGGGAGGCCCCCGGCCCGCGGGGTTATTATAAGAAACTCTTT. This gives the protein CALWEAPGPRGYYKKLF.

The J gene is TRGJ1 or TRGJ2, the V gene TRGV8. TCRdb lists no J gene, so it was determined here by aligning the DNA to germline. CDR3 length: 12 residues. Germline CDR1 VENAVY, CDR2 YDSYNSRV. V shed 3 bases and J 5 bases; nucleotides not matched to a gene: 4. The CDR3 nucleotides read TGTGCCACCTGGGATCAGGATTATAAGAAACTCTTT. It yields the protein CATWDQDYKKLF.

No call was made for the V gene; the J gene is TRGJ1 or TRGJ2. The CDR3 runs 14 residues. The CDR3 sequence is CATWDGHNYYKKLF. The CDR3 DNA reads TGTGCCACCTGGGATGGGCATAATTATTATAAGAAACTCTTT.

This clone was observed a few times. With the J gene uncalled, the V gene is TRGV8. Germline-derived CDR1 and CDR2 are VENAVY and YDSYNSRV. The CDR3 covers 12 residues. The CDR3 bases are TGTGCCACCTGGGATTGGGACCAATCCAAACTCTTT. It yields the protein CATWDWDQSKLF.

V and J are TRGV8 and TRGJ1 or TRGJ2. The J gene is absent in TCRdb and was assigned here via DNA matching to germline. The CDR3 runs to 15 residues. Germline V gives CDR1 VENAVY, CDR2 YDSYNSRV. Trimming removed 0 bases from V and 3 bases from J; junction bases left unmatched: 8. The CDR3 coding sequence is TGTGCCACCTGGGATAGGCAGGGGATTTATTATAAGAAACTCTTT. This translates into CATWDRQGIYYKKLF.

V is TRGV4 and J is TRGJ1 or TRGJ2. As TCRdb names no J gene, one was assigned here on the basis of a DNA match to germline. The length of the CDR3 is 12 residues. Germline V CDR1 and CDR2: EGSTGY, YDSYTSSV. After removal of 0 bases from V and 9 bases from J, the junction contained 5 bases not matched to a gene. This CDR3 is CATWDGRVKKLF. CDR3 nucleotides: TGTGCCACCTGGGATGGGCGGGTTAAGAAACTCTTT.

The V and J genes are TRGV3 and TRGJ1 or TRGJ2. No J gene was available from TCRdb, and it was assigned here by a germline match of the DNA. V shed 0 bases, J shed 2 bases, and the junction held 13 bases outside the gene matches. Germline loops: CDR1 VTNTFY, CDR2 YDVSTARD (reference sequence). This CDR3 spans 17 amino acids. CDR3 amino acids: CATWDRRKVSHYYKKLF. The CDR3 DNA is TGTGCCACCTGGGACAGGCGTAAGGTTTCCCATTATTATAAGAAACTCTTT.

The chain uses TRGV2 and TRGJ1 or TRGJ2. No J segment appears in TCRdb, so it was assigned here by matching the sequence to germline. The CDR3 is 16 residues long. Germline lookup yields CDR1 EGSNGY and CDR2 YDSYNSKV. The V gene end was trimmed by 1 base and the J gene end by 5 bases; junction bases not matched to a gene: 14. The chain's CDR3 is CATWDGGVEGDYKKLF. The CDR3 DNA is TGTGCCACCTGGGACGGCGGGGTTGAAGGCGATTATAAGAAACTCTTT.

The rearrangement links TRGV2 to TRGJP2. No J gene was available from TCRdb, and it was assigned here by a germline match of the DNA. The V gene end was trimmed by 0 bases and the J gene end by 3 bases; junction bases not matched to a gene: 7. Germline V gene sequence: CDR1 EGSNGY, CDR2 YDSYNSKV. This CDR3 has 16 residues. The CDR3: CATWDGLGGSDWIKTF. For the CDR3, the DNA is TGTGCCACCTGGGACGGGCTAGGGGGTAGTGATTGGATCAAGACGTTT.

This clone occurred a few times. The J gene is TRGJ1 or TRGJ2, the V gene TRGV8. Matching the DNA to germline supplied the J gene, which TCRdb does not give. Germline V gene data show CDR1 as VENAVY and CDR2 as YDSYNSRV. The J segment lost 9 bases and the V segment lost 4 bases, leaving 9 bases of the junction unmatched. The CDR3 is made up of 12 amino acids. The CDR3 reads CATWEGPRKKLF. CDR3 bases: TGTGCCACCTGGGAAGGGCCCCGTAAGAAACTCTTT.

The chain couples TRGV2 to TRGJP2. The J gene comes from matching the DNA to germline here; TCRdb lacks it. The length of the CDR3 is 16 residues. V lost 3 bases, J lost 0 bases, and 7 bases stayed unmatched. Germline CDR1 EGSNGY, CDR2 YDSYNSKV. CDR3 coding DNA: TGTGCCACCTGGGACCTTCGTTATAGTAGTGATTGGATCAAGACGTTT. Translating it yields CATWDLRYSSDWIKTF.

V usage is TRGV3 and J usage is TRGJ1 or TRGJ2. The J gene, absent from TCRdb, was called here by matching the DNA to germline. Per the germline V gene, CDR1 is VTNTFY and CDR2 is YDVSTARD (reference sequence). Losses at the gene ends were 0 bases for V and 10 bases for J; bases not matched to a gene: 18. CDR3 length: 16 residues. As DNA, the CDR3 is TGTGCCACCTGGGACAGGGCCTTAGGTGGTCGGGGGAAGAAACTCTTT. Its protein product is CATWDRALGGRGKKLF.

The rearrangement joins TRGV9 to TRGJ1 or TRGJ2. Since TCRdb gives no J gene, matching the DNA to germline was used here to assign it. Germline values: CDR1 GITISATS, CDR2 ISYDGTV (reference sequence). CDR3 length: 13 residues. Germline trimming cut 0 bases from V and 7 bases from J; bases unmatched to any gene: 6. The chain's CDR3 is CALWEVQMYKKLF. As DNA, the CDR3 is TGTGCCTTGTGGGAGGTGCAAATGTATAAGAAACTCTTT.

This clone was observed a few times. In the same sample, other DNA sequences code for this CDR3. The V call is TRGV9, the J call TRGJ1 or TRGJ2. Germline CDR1 reads GITISATS; CDR2 reads ISYDGTV (reference sequence). The CDR3 is 11 residues long. Trimming cost V 4 bases and J 4 bases; bases outside gene matches: 1. CDR3 bases: TGTGCCTTGTGGGAATATTATAAGAAACTCTTT. This codes for CALWEYYKKLF.

The genes are TRGV8 and TRGJ1 or TRGJ2. The J gene, not given by TCRdb, was assigned here from a germline match of the nucleotide sequence. Germline CDR1 is VENAVY and CDR2 is YDSYNSRV. The CDR3 sequence is 11 residues long. Trimming at V came to 3 bases and at J to 8 bases, leaving 4 bases not matched to a gene. DNA of the CDR3: TGTGCCACCTGGGATTTTGATAAGAAACTCTTT. Protein sequence: CATWDFDKKLF.

This clone was observed a few times. The V gene is TRGV9, the J gene TRGJ1 or TRGJ2. CDR3 length: 14 residues. V trimming: 0 bases; J trimming: 6 bases; junction bases outside the gene matches: 8. Germline assignment: CDR1 GITISATS and CDR2 ISYDGTV (reference sequence). CDR3 region: CALWEVRVIYKKLF. The CDR3 DNA follows: TGTGCCTTGTGGGAGGTGCGTGTGATTTATAAGAAACTCTTT.

A few counts support this clone. In the same sample, other DNA sequences code for this CDR3. The V gene is TRGV9, the J gene TRGJ1 or TRGJ2. The J gene, left out of TCRdb, was set here by checking the DNA against germline. The CDR3 is 12 residues long. V lost 0 bases, J lost 7 bases, and 3 bases stayed unmatched. CDR1 is GITISATS, CDR2 ISYDGTV, per germline (reference sequence). The CDR3 reads CALWEVEYKKLF. DNA for the CDR3: TGTGCCTTGTGGGAGGTGGAGTATAAGAAACTCTTT.

The chain is built from TRGV3 and TRGJ1 or TRGJ2. Assignment of the J gene here rests on matching the DNA to germline, because TCRdb gives none. The CDR3 is 12 residues long. J gave up 12 bases and V 0 bases, and 8 bases lay outside the gene matches. CDR1 VTNTFY and CDR2 YDVSTARD come from the germline V gene (reference sequence). The CDR3 loop is CATWDRQGRKLF. CDR3 DNA sequence: TGTGCCACCTGGGACAGGCAGGGGAGGAAACTCTTT.

This clone was seen once. This sequence joins TRGV3 and TRGJ1 or TRGJ2. The J gene, not given by TCRdb, was assigned here from a germline match of the nucleotide sequence. The CDR3 has 15 residues. CDR1 is VTNTFY and CDR2 is YDVSTARD in the germline V gene (reference sequence). J lost 2 bases, V lost 0 bases, and 7 bases had no gene match. The CDR3 nucleotides are TGTGCCACCTGGGACAGGCCTGTTTATTATTATAAGAAACTCTTT. This sequence encodes CATWDRPVYYYKKLF.

In this sample, this clone turned up a few times. The J gene is TRGJ1 or TRGJ2, the V gene TRGV3. Germline V lookup: CDR1 VTNTFY, CDR2 YDVSTARD (reference sequence). The CDR3 spans 14 residues. The ends lost 0 bases at V and 1 base at J; junction bases unmatched: 3. For the CDR3, the DNA is TGTGCCACCTGGGACAGGCCCAATTATTATAAGAAACTCTTT. Its translation: CATWDRPNYYKKLF.

The rearrangement links TRGV3 to TRGJ1 or TRGJ2. TCRdb gives no J gene; it was assigned here by matching the DNA to germline. The CDR3 is 13 residues long. V trimming: 3 bases; J trimming: 4 bases; junction bases outside the gene matches: 6. CDR1 VTNTFY and CDR2 YDVSTARD come from the germline V gene (reference sequence). In nucleotides, the CDR3 is TGTGCCACCTGGGACTCGGGGTATTATAAGAAACTCTTT. Residues: CATWDSGYYKKLF.

This clone was detected once. The genes are TRGV4 and TRGJ1 or TRGJ2. The J gene, left out of TCRdb, was set here by checking the DNA against germline. The CDR3 contains 13 residues. With V trimmed by 2 bases and J by 6 bases, 7 bases remained unmatched. CDR1 EGSTGY and CDR2 YDSYTSSV come from the germline V gene. As DNA, the CDR3 is TGTGCCACCTGGGATGAAATTTGTTATAAGAAACTCTTT. It encodes CATWDEICYKKLF.

The V call is TRGV3, the J call TRGJ1 or TRGJ2. The J gene, not given by TCRdb, was assigned here from a germline match of the nucleotide sequence. CDR3 size: 10 residues. The V gene end was trimmed by 5 bases and the J gene end by 9 bases; junction bases not matched to a gene: 4. Germline lookup yields CDR1 VTNTFY and CDR2 YDVSTARD (reference sequence). The CDR3 nucleotides read TGTGCCACCTGGGCCGCTAAGAAACTCTTT. Translated: CATWAAKKLF.

On this clone itself: A read error may be the cause here, since a much bigger clone is one base away. Other DNA sequences in the same sample also yield this CDR3. The rearrangement joins TRGV9 to TRGJ1 or TRGJ2. TCRdb gives no J gene; it was assigned here by matching the DNA to germline. V was pared by 2 bases and J by 2 bases, with 3 bases of the junction left unmatched. There are 13 residues in the CDR3. Germline V lookup: CDR1 GITISATS, CDR2 ISYDGTV (reference sequence). This CDR3 reads CALWEGHYYKKLF. The DNA for the CDR3 is TGTGCCTTGTGGGAGGGGCATTATTATAAGAAACTCTTT.

For this clone: The same CDR3 can be traced to other DNA sequences in this sample. This chain uses TRGV2 with TRGJ1 or TRGJ2. TCRdb is silent on the J gene; assignment here came from matching the DNA to germline. Germline loops: CDR1 EGSNGY, CDR2 YDSYNSKV. The CDR3 runs 12 residues. V was pared by 0 bases and J by 8 bases, with 4 bases of the junction left unmatched. The CDR3 nucleotides read TGTGCCACCTGGGACGGGCCGAATAAGAAACTCTTT. Residues: CATWDGPNKKLF.

This clone showed up just a few times. The chain employs TRGV9 and TRGJ1 or TRGJ2. Since TCRdb gives no J gene, matching the DNA to germline was used here to assign it. Losses at the gene ends were 3 bases for V and 12 bases for J; bases not matched to a gene: 8. CDR1 is GITISATS, CDR2 ISYDGTV, per germline (reference sequence). CDR3 length: 11 amino acids. The CDR3: CALWELDRKLF. The CDR3 coding sequence is TGTGCCTTGTGGGAGCTGGATAGGAAACTCTTT.

This clone was observed a few times. The chain joins TRGV8 to TRGJ1 or TRGJ2. With 3 bases clipped from V and 10 bases from J, the junction kept 3 bases outside the gene matches. CDR3 size: 10 residues. The germline gives CDR1 VENAVY, CDR2 YDSYNSRV. Written as DNA, the CDR3 is TGTGCCACCTGGGATGGGAAGAAACTCTTT. This sequence encodes CATWDGKKLF.

Only a few counts were recorded for this clone. The chain couples TRGV4 to TRGJP2. In germline, CDR1 is EGSTGY, CDR2 YDSYTSSV. This CDR3 spans 14 amino acids. With V trimmed by 5 bases and J by 5 bases, 8 bases remained unmatched. CDR3 sequence (DNA): TGTGCCACCTGGGCCAGGGGGAGTGATTGGATCAAGACGTTT. Translated: CATWARGSDWIKTF.